The 18 T cell receptor beta chains given below trace back to one sample, sequenced in a study of tumor-infiltrating lymphocytes in primary liver carcinoma (dated by TCRdb to the late 2010s). Sequenced on an Illumina HiSeq 2500. Using a constant-region primer and ProtoScript II reverse transcriptase, TCRbeta-specific cDNA was reverse-transcribed from around 500 ng total RNA. The TCRbeta libraries were prepared through three rounds of nested multiplex PCR following a slightly modified ARM-PCR procedure. Multiplex TRBV1-TRBV30 forward primers and a Cbeta reverse primer were used in the first two PCR rounds, each of which was run for around 9 cycles. TCRdb ran its own pipeline on the public reads, namely fastp trimming at Q25 and MiXCR clone calling, and kept in-frame beta chains. Entries are consolidated by CDR3 protein sequence, retaining the most common genes and DNA. This sample holds 320,000 or so distinct CDR3 sequences; 60% to 80% were observed only once. The top ten clones comprise 9% of the sample.

Blood RNA was extracted from unsorted whole blood with TRIzol reagent; germline DNA came from the DNeasy Blood & Tissue kit. Input material: peripheral blood. These receptors came from a man aged 40-50 years with primary liver carcinoma and hepatitis B virus infection.

The table lists this clonotype with many counts. This chain links TRBV11-1 with TRBJ2-3, with 9 nucleotides matching TRBD2. V shed 5 bases and J 4 bases; nucleotides not matched to a gene: 13. The CDR3 runs 17 residues. The germline V gene encodes CDR1 SGHAT and CDR2 FQDESV (reference sequence). The CDR3 loop reads CASSPMVVAGEADTQYF. The DNA of the CDR3 is TGTGCCAGCAGCCCTATGGTGGTAGCGGGAGAAGCAGATACGCAGTATTTT. Full variable domain (missing parts from reference TRBV11-1 and TRBJ2-3): EAEVAQSPRYKITEKSQAVAFWCDPISGHATLYWYRQILGQGPELLVQFQDESVVDDSQLPKDRFSAERLKGVDSTLKIQPAELGDSAMYLCASSPMVVAGEADTQYFGPGTRLTVL.

Concerning this clonotype: This may come from a read error, since a much larger clone is one base off. CDR3 coding DNA: TGTGCCAGCCCCAGGGAGCTGTTTTTT. Its translation: CASPRELFF. The chain couples TRBV6-1 to TRBJ2-2; no firm D call. Between the trimmed V and J ends, which lost 8 bases and 9 bases, there was a span of 4 bases. Looked up from germline, CDR1 is MNHNS and CDR2 is SASEGT. This CDR3 is built from 9 residues.

Turning to this clonotype: A much larger clone differs by one base, so this may be a read error. The chain recombines TRBV10-3 with TRBJ1-1; the D gene is possibly TRBD1 (6 bases). The V gene's germline CDR1 is ENHRY and CDR2 SYGVKD. CDR3 length equals 14 residues. CDR3 coding DNA: TGTGCCATCAGTGTACAGGGAGGCAACACTGGAGCTTTCTTT. As protein: CAISVQGGNTGAFF.

Ten or more counts support this clonotype. The chain has TRBV4-3 and TRBJ2-7, with TRBD1 as a possible D gene (5 bases). The CDR3 contains 14 residues. Trimming pared 6 bases from V and 3 bases from J, leaving 15 bases between. Germline CDR1 LGHNA, CDR2 YSLEER. This CDR3 is CASSKDTVNYEQYF. CDR3 coding DNA: TGCGCCAGCAGTAAGGACACTGTCAACTACGAGCAGTACTTC.

To note about this clonotype: A much larger clone lies one base from this, so it may be a read error. V gene TRBV29-1 combines with J gene TRBJ2-5, with D tentatively TRBD1 or TRBD2 (5 bases each). The V end was cut by 7 bases, the J end by 4 bases, with 10 bases between. The CDR3 spans 11 residues. Germline V gene data show CDR1 as SQVTM and CDR2 as ANQGSEA. CDR3 in amino acids: CSAGRAETQYF. CDR3 in DNA: TGCAGCGCGGGACGGGCAGAGACCCAGTACTTC.

Comments on this clonotype: The CDR3 ends on some other residue instead of the conserved phenylalanine or tryptophan, so this is likely a read error. The genes are TRBV11-2 and TRBJ2-7; 12 positions match TRBD2. This CDR3 is built from 16 residues. From germline, CDR1 is SGHAT and CDR2 FQNNGV. This CDR3 reads CASSLRTSGVSFEQYL. CDR3 in DNA: TGTGCCAGCAGCTTGCGGACTAGCGGGGTCTCCTTCGAGCAGTACCTC.

Concerning this clonotype: This CDR3 is missing its conserved last phenylalanine or tryptophan, likely due to a read error. Because the CDR3's place on the DNA is in doubt, the DNA is left out and the CDR3 is given as listed by TCRdb. CDR3 amino acids: CASSQEAAVAIYEQYL. J is TRBJ2-7 and V is TRBV4-1. Including both end residues, the CDR3 is 16 amino acids long. Germline CDR1 is MGHRA and CDR2 is YSYEKL.

The V call is TRBV12-3 or TRBV12-4, the J call TRBJ2-7, with 11 bases that match TRBD1. V shed 3 bases, J shed 2 bases, and the junction held 6 bases outside the gene matches. There are 16 residues in the CDR3. CDR3 bases: TGTGCCAGCAGTTTGGCTGGGACAGGGGGGACCTACGAGCAGTACTTC. Amino acids: CASSLAGTGGTYEQYF.

This clonotype appeared a few times. It may be a read error: a sequence one base away is much more abundant. The chain links TRBV12-3 or TRBV12-4 to TRBJ2-7; D is uncertain. This CDR3 has 13 amino acids. The CDR3 DNA reads as TGTGCCAGCAGTTTCCGACGGGCCTACGGGCAGTACTTC. Amino acids: CASSFRRAYGQYF.

For this clonotype: A read error may account for a junction end that differs from germline. V usage is TRBV6-4 and J usage is TRBJ2-1; D possibly corresponds to TRBD2 (5 bases). Germline CDR1 and CDR2: MRHNA and SNTAGT. This CDR3 contains 11 residues. CDR3 sequence: CASSVRDRKLF. CDR3 coding DNA: TGTGCGAGCAGTGTCCGGGATCGGAAGTTATTC.

Worth noting for this clonotype: The CDR3 does not close with the conserved phenylalanine or tryptophan, likely indicating a read error. CDR3 protein: CASNPRDRGDRNQPQHC. CDR3 sequence (DNA): TGTGCCAGCAACCCACGCGACAGGGGAGATAGAAATCAGCCCCAGCATTGT. This chain uses TRBV6-1 with TRBJ1-5; 8 bases line up with TRBD1. Germline assignment: CDR1 MNHNS and CDR2 SASEGT. This CDR3 spans 17 amino acids. Trimming cost V 7 bases and J 4 bases; bases outside gene matches: 15.

The rearrangement links TRBV25-1 to TRBJ1-5; 7 nucleotides agree with TRBD1. The trim removed 5 bases at V and 9 bases at J, leaving 7 bases unmatched. CDR3 length equals 13 residues. Germline V lookup: CDR1 MGHDK, CDR2 SYGVNS. DNA of the CDR3: TGTGCCAGCAGTAACAGGGGCACAGGGCCCCAGCATTTT. Protein product: CASSNRGTGPQHF.

A note on this clonotype: A much larger clone lies a single base off, so this may be a read error. J is TRBJ2-5 and V is TRBV6-1, with D possibly called TRBD1 or TRBD2 (6 bases each). This CDR3 spans 14 amino acids. Germline V gives CDR1 MNHNS, CDR2 SASEGT. The V and J ends lost 9 bases and 6 bases respectively, with 20 bases between them. CDR3 in DNA: TGTGCCAGTGGGGGGCTAGATGGGAGAAAGACCCAGTACTTC. This encodes CASGGLDGRKTQYF.

As concerns this clonotype: A junction end diverges from the germline sequence, so it may reflect a read error. The rearrangement uses TRBV11-2 and TRBJ2-3, with 9 nucleotides matching TRBD1. Germline V gene sequence: CDR1 SGHAT, CDR2 FQNNGV. The CDR3 totals 14 residues. The CDR3: CDSGLDRGGDTRYF. CDR3 nucleotide sequence: TGTGACAGCGGCTTAGACAGGGGGGGAGATACGCGGTATTTT.

Note on this clonotype: At one of its ends the junction is not consistent with the germline gene, which may arise from a read error. The V gene is TRBV24-1, the J gene TRBJ2-1, with D unresolved. The germline V gene has CDR1 KGHDR and CDR2 SFDVKD. The CDR3 totals 13 residues. The CDR3 nucleotides read TGTGCCACCAGCCAGGATGCCTACAGTGAGCAGTTCTTC. Translated: CATSQDAYSEQFF.

This rearrangement joins TRBV6-6 to TRBJ1-5; D might be TRBD1 (5 bases). V was trimmed by 5 bases and J by 0 bases, leaving 14 bases between them. Per germline, CDR1 MNHNY and CDR2 SVGAGI (reference sequence). The CDR3 length is 16 residues. CDR3 sequence (DNA): TGTGCCAGCAGTCGAGCCGGGGCGGGTAGCAATCAGCCCCAGCATTTT. Protein sequence: CASSRAGAGSNQPQHF.

This clonotype came up many times. The gene calls are TRBV29-1 and TRBJ2-5; tentative D call: TRBD2 (7 bases). The germline V gene has CDR1 SQVTM and CDR2 ANQGSEA. V was clipped by 5 bases and J by 2 bases, with 18 bases between them. The CDR3 has 15 residues. The CDR3 loop reads CSVQGGERAQETQYF. CDR3 DNA: TGCAGCGTTCAAGGGGGGGAAAGGGCACAAGAGACCCAGTACTTC.

A word on this clonotype: A read error is possible here, since a much larger clone lies one base away. V usage is TRBV6-5 and J usage is TRBJ2-5; no definite D call. This CDR3 has 15 residues. Germline loops: CDR1 MNHEY, CDR2 SVGAGI. For the CDR3, the DNA is TGTGCCAGCAGTTACCAGGCCCCGTACCAAGAGATCCAGTACTTC. Protein: CASSYQAPYQEIQYF.